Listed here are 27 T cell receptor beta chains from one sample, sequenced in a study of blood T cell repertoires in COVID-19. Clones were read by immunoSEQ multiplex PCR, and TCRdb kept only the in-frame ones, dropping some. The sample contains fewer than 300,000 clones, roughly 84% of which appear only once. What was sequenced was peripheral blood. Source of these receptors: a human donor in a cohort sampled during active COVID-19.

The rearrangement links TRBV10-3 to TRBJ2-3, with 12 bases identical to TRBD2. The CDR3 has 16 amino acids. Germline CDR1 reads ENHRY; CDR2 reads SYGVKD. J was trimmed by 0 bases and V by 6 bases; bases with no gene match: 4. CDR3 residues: CAISPGTSGSTDTQYF. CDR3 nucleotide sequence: TGTGCCATCAGCCCCGGGACTAGCGGGAGCACAGATACGCAGTATTTT.

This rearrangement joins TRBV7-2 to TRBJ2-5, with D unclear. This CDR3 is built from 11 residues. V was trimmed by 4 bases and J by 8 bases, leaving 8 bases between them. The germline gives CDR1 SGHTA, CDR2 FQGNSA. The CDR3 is CASSSGQTQYF. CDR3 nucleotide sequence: TGTGCCAGCAGCTCGGGTCAAACCCAGTACTTC.

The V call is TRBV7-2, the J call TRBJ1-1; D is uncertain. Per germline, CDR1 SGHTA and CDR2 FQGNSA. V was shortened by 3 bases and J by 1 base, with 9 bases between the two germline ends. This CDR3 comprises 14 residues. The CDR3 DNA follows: TGTGCCAGCAGCTTTTCGGGTAAGAACACTGAAGCTTTCTTT. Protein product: CASSFSGKNTEAFF. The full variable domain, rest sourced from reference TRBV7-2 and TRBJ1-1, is GAGVSQSPSNKVTEKGKDVELRCDPISGHTALYWYRQSLGQGLEFLIYFQGNSAPDKSGLPSDRFSAERTGGSVSTLTIQRTQQEDSAVYLCASSFSGKNTEAFFGQGTRLTVV.

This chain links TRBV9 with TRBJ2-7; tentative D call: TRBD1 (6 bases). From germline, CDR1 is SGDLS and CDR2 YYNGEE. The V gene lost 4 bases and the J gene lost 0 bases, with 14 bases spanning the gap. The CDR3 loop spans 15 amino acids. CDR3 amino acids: CASSPGQLSSYEQYF. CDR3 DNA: TGTGCCAGCAGCCCCGGACAGTTGAGCTCCTACGAGCAGTACTTC.

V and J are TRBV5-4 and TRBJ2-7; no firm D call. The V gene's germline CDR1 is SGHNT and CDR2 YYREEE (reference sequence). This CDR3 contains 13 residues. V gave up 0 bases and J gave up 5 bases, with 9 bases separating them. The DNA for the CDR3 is TGTGCCAGCAGCTTGGCGCGTCTTCACGAGCAGTACTTC. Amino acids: CASSLARLHEQYF.

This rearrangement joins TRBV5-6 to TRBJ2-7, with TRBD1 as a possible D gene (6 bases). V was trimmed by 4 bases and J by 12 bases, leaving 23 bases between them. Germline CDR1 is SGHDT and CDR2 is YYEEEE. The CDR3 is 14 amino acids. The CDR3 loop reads CASSPTGRTYEWYF. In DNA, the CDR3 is TGTGCCAGCAGCCCGACAGGCCGTACCTACGAGTGGTACTTC.

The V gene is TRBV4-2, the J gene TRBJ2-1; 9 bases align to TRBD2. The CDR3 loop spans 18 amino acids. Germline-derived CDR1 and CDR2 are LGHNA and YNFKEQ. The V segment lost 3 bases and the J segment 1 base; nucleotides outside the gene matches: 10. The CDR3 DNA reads TGTGCCAGCAGCCAGCAGCCTAGCGGGAAAGTATCCTACAATGAGCAGTTCTTC. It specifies CASSQQPSGKVSYNEQFF.

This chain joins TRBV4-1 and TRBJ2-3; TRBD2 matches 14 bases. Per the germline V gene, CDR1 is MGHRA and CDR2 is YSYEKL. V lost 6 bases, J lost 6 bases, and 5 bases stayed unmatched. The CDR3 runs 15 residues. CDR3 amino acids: CASRQGLAGADTQYF. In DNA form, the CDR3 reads TGCGCCAGCAGGCAGGGACTAGCGGGGGCCGATACGCAGTATTTT.

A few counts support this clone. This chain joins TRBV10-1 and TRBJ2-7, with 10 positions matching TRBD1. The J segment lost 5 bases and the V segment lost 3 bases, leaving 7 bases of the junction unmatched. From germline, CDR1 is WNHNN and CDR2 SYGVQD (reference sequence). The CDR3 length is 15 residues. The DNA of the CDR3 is TGCGCCAGCAGTGATCGGGGACAGGGGACCCACGAGCAGTACTTC. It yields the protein CASSDRGQGTHEQYF.

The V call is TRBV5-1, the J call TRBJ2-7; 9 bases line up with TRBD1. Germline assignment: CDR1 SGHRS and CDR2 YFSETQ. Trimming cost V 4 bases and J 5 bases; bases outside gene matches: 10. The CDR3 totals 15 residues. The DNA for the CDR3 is TGCGCCAGCAGCCAAAGCGGGACAGGGTGGGACGAGCAGTACTTC. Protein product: CASSQSGTGWDEQYF.

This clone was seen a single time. CDR3 in amino acids: CASSMGQGSRVYGYTF. CDR3 nucleotides: TGTGCCAGCAGCATGGGACAGGGGAGTAGGGTCTATGGCTACACCTTC. The chain couples TRBV5-6 to TRBJ1-2, with 10 bases identical to TRBD1. The germline CDR1 and CDR2 sequences are SGHDT and YYEEEE. The CDR3 spans 16 residues. V lost 4 bases and J lost 4; bases outside the gene matches: 10. Combining the CDR3 with reference TRBV5-6 and TRBJ1-2 gives the whole variable domain DAGVTQSPTHLIKTRGQQVTLRCSPKSGHDTVSWYQQALGQGPQFIFQYYEEEERQRGNFPDRFSGHQFPNYSSELNVNALLLGDSALYLCASSMGQGSRVYGYTFGSGTRLTVV.

This chain's CDR3 is CATHRGTSYEQYF. CDR3 sequence (DNA): TGTGCCACCCACAGGGGGACCTCCTACGAGCAGTACTTC. This chain connects TRBV6-5 to TRBJ2-7, with 8 bases that match TRBD1. Germline CDR1 MNHEY, CDR2 SVGAGI. V lost 10 bases and J lost 0; bases outside the gene matches: 5. The CDR3 runs 13 residues.

CDR3 DNA: TGTGCCAGCAGTAATACAGTTAGCCAAGAGACCCAGTACTTC. As protein: CASSNTVSQETQYF. The chain is built from TRBV6-2 or TRBV6-3 and TRBJ2-5, with unresolved D. Trimming took off 5 bases at V and 1 base at J, with 11 bases between the two ends. The length of the CDR3 is 14 residues. Germline-derived CDR1 and CDR2 are MNHEY and SVGEGT.

CDR3 amino acids: CASSSSGSSYEQYF. CDR3 bases: TGTGCCAGCTCTTCTAGCGGGAGCTCCTACGAGCAGTACTTC. The J gene is TRBJ2-7, the V gene TRBV18; 10 nucleotides agree with TRBD2. Germline V CDR1 and CDR2: KGHSH, LQKENI. The CDR3 length is 14 residues. The V gene end was trimmed by 6 bases and the J gene end by 0 bases; junction bases not matched to a gene: 2.

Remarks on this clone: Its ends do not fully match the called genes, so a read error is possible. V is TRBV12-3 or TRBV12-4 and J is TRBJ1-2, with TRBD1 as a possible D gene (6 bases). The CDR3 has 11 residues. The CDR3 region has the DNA TGTGCCAGCAGTTTGACAGGCGCTAAAGCCTTC. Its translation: CASSLTGAKAF.

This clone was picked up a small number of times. In DNA form, the CDR3 reads TGTGCCAGCGGCCGACAGGGCCCCTACGAGCAGTACTTC. It translates to CASGRQGPYEQYF. V usage is TRBV7-9 and J usage is TRBJ2-7; 7 positions match TRBD1. The germline CDR1 and CDR2 sequences are SEHNR and FQNEAQ (reference sequence). V was clipped by 8 bases and J by 2 bases; unmatched bases: 6. CDR3 length: 13 amino acids.

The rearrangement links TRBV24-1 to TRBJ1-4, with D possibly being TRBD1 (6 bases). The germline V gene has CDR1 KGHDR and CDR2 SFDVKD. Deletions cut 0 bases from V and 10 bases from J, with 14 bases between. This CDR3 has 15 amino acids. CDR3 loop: CATSDLHAGVRKLFF. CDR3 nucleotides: TGTGCCACCAGTGATTTGCACGCAGGGGTAAGAAAACTGTTTTTT.

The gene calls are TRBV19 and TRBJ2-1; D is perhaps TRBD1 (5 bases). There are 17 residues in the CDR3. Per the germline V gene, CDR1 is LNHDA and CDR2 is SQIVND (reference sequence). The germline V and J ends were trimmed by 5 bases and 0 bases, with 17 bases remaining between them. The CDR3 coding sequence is TGTGCCAGTAGTGAGGTGAACGACAGAGCCTCCTACAATGAGCAGTTCTTC. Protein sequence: CASSEVNDRASYNEQFF.

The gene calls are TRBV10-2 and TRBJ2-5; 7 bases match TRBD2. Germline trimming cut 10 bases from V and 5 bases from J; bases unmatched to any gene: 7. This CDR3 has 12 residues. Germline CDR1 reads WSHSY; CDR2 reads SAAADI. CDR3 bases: TGCGCCACCAGCGGGACTCTGGAGACCCAGTACTTC. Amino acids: CATSGTLETQYF.

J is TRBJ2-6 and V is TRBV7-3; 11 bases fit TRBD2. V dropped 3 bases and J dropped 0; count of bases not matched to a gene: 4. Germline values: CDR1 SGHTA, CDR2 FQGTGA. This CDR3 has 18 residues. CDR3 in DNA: TGTGCCAGCAGCTTTAATAGCGGGAGGGGCTCTGGGGCCAACGTCCTGACTTTC. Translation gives CASSFNSGRGSGANVLTF. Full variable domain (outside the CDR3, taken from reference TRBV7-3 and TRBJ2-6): GAGVSQTPSNKVTEKGKYVELRCDPISGHTALYWYRQSLGQGPEFLIYFQGTGAADDSGLPNDRFFAVRPEGSVSTLKIQRTERGDSAVYLCASSFNSGRGSGANVLTFGAGSRLTVL.

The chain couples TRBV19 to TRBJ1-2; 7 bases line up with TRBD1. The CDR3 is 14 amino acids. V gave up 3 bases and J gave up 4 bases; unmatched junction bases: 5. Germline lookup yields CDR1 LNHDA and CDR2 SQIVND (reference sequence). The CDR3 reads CASSIGTALYGYTF. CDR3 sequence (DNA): TGTGCCAGTAGTATTGGGACAGCACTCTATGGCTACACCTTC.

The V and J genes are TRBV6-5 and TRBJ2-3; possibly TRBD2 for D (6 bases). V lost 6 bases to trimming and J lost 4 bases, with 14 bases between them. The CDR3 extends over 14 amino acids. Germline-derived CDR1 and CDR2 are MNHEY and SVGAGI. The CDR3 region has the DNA TGTGCCAGCAGGGTGGGGGGAACTGCAGATACGCAGTATTTT. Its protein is CASRVGGTADTQYF.

The CDR3 nucleotides are TGCGCCATCTTAGCCGGGACAGGGTTTATGAACATTCAGTACTTC. Residues: CAILAGTGFMNIQYF. The chain has TRBV5-1 and TRBJ2-4; 9 bases fit TRBD1. CDR1 and CDR2 (germline): SGHRS, YFSETQ. The CDR3 has 15 amino acids. V lost 9 bases to trimming and J lost 7 bases; unmatched junction nucleotides: 14. Looking up the rest from reference TRBV5-1 and TRBJ2-4 gives the full variable domain: KAGVTQTPRYLIKTRGQQVTLSCSPISGHRSVSWYQQTPGQGLQFLFEYFSETQRNKGNFPGRFSGRQFSNSRSEMNVSTLELGDSALYLCAILAGTGFMNIQYFGAGTRLSVL.

The CDR3 here is CASSLAPPGGTEAFF. CDR3 nucleotide sequence: TGTGCCAGCAGCTTAGCCCCACCGGGGGGCACTGAAGCTTTCTTT. This rearrangement joins TRBV11-2 to TRBJ1-1; D is possibly TRBD1 (5 bases). V lost 1 base to trimming and J lost 4 bases, with 13 bases between them. The V gene's germline CDR1 is SGHAT and CDR2 FQNNGV. This CDR3 region has 15 residues.

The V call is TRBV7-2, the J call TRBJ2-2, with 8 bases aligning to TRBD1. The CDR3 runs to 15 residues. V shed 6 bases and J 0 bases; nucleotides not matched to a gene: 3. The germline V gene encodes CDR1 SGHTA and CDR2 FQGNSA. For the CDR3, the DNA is TGTGCCAGCAGTCCAGGGGGCGCGAACACCGGGGAGCTGTTTTTT. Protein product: CASSPGGANTGELFF. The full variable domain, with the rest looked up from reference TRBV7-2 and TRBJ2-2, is GAGVSQSPSNKVTEKGKDVELRCDPISGHTALYWYRQSLGQGLEFLIYFQGNSAPDKSGLPSDRFSAERTGGSVSTLTIQRTQQEDSAVYLCASSPGGANTGELFFGEGSRLTVL.

The CDR3, as DNA: TGTGCCACCAGCAGAGTCTCAGGGACAGGGAGCTTAGGCTACGAGCAGTACTTC. Protein: CATSRVSGTGSLGYEQYF. The rearrangement joins TRBV15 to TRBJ2-7; 9 bases fit TRBD1. CDR1 and CDR2 (germline): LNHNV, YYDKDF (reference sequence). The CDR3 has 18 amino acids. The V segment lost 1 base and the J segment 3 bases; nucleotides outside the gene matches: 13.

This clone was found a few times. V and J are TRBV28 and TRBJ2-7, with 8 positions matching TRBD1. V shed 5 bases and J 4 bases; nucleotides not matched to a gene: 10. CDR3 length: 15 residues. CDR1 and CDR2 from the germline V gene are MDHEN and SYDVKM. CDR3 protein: CASSETGQASYEQYF. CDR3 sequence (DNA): TGTGCCAGCAGTGAAACGGGACAGGCGTCTTACGAGCAGTACTTC. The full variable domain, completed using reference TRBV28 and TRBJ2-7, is DVKVTQSSRYLVKRTGEKVFLECVQDMDHENMFWYRQDPGLGLRLIYFSYDVKMKEKGDIPEGYSVSREKKERFSLILESASTNQTSMYLCASSETGQASYEQYFGPGTRLTVT.